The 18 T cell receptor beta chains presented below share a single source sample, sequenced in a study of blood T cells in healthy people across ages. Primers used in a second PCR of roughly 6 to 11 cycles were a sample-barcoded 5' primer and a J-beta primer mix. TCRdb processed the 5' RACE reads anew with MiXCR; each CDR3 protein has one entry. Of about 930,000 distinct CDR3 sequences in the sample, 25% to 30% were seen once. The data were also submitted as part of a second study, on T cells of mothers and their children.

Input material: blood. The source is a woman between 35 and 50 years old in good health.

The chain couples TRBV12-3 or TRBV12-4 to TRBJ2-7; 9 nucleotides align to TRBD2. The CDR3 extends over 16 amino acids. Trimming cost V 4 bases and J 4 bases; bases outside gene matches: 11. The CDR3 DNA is TGTGCCAGCAGTTCGGGGACTAGCAGCTACTTATACGAGCAGTACTTC. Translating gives CASSSGTSSYLYEQYF.

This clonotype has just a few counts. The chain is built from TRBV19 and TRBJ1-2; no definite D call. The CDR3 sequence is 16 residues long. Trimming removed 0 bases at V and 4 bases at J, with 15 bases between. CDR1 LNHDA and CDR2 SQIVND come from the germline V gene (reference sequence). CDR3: CASSIDLVASVYGYTF. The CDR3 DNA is TGTGCCAGTAGTATAGATCTTGTCGCTTCCGTCTATGGCTACACCTTC.

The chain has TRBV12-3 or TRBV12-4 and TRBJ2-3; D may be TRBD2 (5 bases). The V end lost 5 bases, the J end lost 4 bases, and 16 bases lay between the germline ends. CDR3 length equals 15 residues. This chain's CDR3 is CASSPPGLPADTQYF. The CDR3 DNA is TGTGCCAGCAGTCCCCCCGGACTGCCCGCAGATACGCAGTATTTT.

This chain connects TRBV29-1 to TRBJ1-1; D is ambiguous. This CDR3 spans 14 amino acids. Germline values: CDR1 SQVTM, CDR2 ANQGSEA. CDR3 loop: CSDVAASWDTEAFF. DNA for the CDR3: TGCAGTGACGTCGCGGCATCCTGGGACACTGAAGCTTTCTTT. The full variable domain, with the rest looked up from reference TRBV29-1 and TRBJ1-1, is SAVISQKPSRDICQRGTSLTIQCQVDSQVTMMFWYRQQPGQSLTLIATANQGSEATYESGFVIDKFPISRPNLTFSTLTVSNMSPEDSSIYLCSDVAASWDTEAFFGQGTRLTVV.

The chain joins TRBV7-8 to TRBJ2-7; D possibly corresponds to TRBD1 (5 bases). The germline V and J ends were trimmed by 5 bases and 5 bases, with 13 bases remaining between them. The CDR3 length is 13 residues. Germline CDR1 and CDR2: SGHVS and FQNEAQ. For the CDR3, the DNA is TGTGCCAGCAGCCTTCCAGGGTTCAACGAGCAGTACTTC. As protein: CASSLPGFNEQYF.

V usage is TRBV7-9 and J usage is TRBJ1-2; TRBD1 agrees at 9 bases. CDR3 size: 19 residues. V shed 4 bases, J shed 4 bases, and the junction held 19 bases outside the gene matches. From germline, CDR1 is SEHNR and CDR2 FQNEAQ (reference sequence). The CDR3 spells CASSSVSSDWDRVGYGYTF. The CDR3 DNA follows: TGTGCCAGCAGCTCGGTCAGCTCTGACTGGGACAGGGTAGGCTATGGCTACACCTTC.

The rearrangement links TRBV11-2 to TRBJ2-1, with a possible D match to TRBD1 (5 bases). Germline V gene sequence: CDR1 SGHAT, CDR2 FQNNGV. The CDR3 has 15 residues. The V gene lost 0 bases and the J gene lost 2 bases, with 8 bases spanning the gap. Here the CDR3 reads CASSLDQGPYNEQFF. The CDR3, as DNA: TGTGCCAGCAGCTTAGACCAGGGCCCCTACAATGAGCAGTTCTTC. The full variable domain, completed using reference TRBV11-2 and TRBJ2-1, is EAGVAQSPRYKIIEKRQSVAFWCNPISGHATLYWYQQILGQGPKLLIQFQNNGVVDDSQLPKDRFSAERLKGVDSTLKIQPAKLEDSAVYLCASSLDQGPYNEQFFGPGTRLTVL.

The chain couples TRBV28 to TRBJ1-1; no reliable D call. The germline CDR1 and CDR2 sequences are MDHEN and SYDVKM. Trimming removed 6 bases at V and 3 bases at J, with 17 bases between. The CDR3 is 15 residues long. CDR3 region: CASRPLENGDTEAFF. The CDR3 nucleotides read TGTGCCAGCAGGCCCCTTGAAAACGGGGACACTGAAGCTTTCTTT.

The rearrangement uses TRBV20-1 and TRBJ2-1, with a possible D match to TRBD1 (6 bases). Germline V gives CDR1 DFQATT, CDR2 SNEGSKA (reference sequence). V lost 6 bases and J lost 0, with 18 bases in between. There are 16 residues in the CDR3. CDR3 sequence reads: CSASSERGSSYNEQFF. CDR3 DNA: TGCAGTGCGTCCAGCGAGAGGGGGAGCTCCTACAATGAGCAGTTCTTC.

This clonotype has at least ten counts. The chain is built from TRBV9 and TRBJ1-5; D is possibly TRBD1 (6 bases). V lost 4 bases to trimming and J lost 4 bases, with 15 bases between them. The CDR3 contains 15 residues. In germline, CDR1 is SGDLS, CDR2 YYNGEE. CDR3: CASSPQGSGNQPQHF. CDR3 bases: TGTGCCAGCAGCCCACAGGGCTCTGGGAATCAGCCCCAGCATTTT.

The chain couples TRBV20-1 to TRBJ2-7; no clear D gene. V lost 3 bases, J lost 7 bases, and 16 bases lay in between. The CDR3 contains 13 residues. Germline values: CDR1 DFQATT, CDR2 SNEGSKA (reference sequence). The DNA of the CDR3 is TGCAGTGCTAGTCTCTATAGTAGGGATGAGCAGTACTTC. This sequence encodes CSASLYSRDEQYF.

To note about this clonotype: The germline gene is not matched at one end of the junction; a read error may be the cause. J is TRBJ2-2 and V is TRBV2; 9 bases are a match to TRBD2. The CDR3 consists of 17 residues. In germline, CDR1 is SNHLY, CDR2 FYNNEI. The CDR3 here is CASSATSGRAYTGERFF. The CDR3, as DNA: TGTGCCAGCAGTGCGACTAGCGGAAGGGCTTACACCGGGGAGCGGTTTTTT.

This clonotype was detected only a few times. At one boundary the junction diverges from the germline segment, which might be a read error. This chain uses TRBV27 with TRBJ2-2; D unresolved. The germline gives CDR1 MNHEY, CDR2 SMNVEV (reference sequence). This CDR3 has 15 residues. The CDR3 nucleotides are TGTGCTAGCAGTTCCTGGACGATGAACACCGGGGAGCTGTTTTTT. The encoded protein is CASSSWTMNTGELFF.

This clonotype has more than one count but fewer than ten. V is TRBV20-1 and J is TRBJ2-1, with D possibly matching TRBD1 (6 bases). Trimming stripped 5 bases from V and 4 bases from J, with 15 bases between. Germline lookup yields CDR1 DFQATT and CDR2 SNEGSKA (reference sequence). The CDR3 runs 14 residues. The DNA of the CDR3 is TGCAGTGCTGCCAGGGGCGGAGAGTACAATGAGCAGTTCTTC. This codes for CSAARGGEYNEQFF.

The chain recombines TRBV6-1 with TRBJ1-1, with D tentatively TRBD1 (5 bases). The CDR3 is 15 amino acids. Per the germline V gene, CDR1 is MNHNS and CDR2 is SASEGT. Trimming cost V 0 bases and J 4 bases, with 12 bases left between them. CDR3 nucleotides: TGTGCCAGCAGTGAAGCGCTATATGGGGGCACTGAAGCTTTCTTT. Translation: CASSEALYGGTEAFF.

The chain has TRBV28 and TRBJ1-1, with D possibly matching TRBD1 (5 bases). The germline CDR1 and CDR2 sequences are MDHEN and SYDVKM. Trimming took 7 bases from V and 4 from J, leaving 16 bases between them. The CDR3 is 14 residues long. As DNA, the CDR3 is TGTGCCAGCATCATGGACATGGGGACCACTGAAGCTTTCTTT. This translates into CASIMDMGTTEAFF.

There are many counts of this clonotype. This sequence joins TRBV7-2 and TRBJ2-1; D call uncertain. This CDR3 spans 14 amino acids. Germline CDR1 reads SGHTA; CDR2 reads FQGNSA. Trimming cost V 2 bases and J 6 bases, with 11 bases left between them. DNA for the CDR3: TGTGCCAGCAGCTTAAGGCAGGTTGGCAATGAGCAGTTCTTC. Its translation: CASSLRQVGNEQFF.

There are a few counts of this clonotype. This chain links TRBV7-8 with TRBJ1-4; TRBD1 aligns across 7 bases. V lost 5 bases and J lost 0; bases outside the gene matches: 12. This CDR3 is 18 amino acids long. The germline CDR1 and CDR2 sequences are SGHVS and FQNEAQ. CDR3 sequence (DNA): TGTGCCAGCAGCGCGTGGACAGGCCGAACTGCAACTAATGAAAAACTGTTTTTT. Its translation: CASSAWTGRTATNEKLFF.